The subject of this entry is one T cell receptor beta chain. Antigen unknown. The data are from a study of CD8+ T cells in alopecia areata. Study details: Treatment of the treated patients consisted of oral tofacitinib, 5 to 10 mg twice daily. Severity was scored as percentage of affected scalp area in treated patients. Overall study findings and caveats: Affected lesional scalp, above all in alopecia totalis/universalis, was more clonal than normal scalp.

Reverse transcribed after extraction, RNA yielded cDNA as the sequencing template. Libraries were prepared by immunoSEQ multiplex PCR; TCRdb keeps only in-frame clonotypes and omits some of them. This sample has 35,000 to 45,000 clones, with just under 95% found just once. The CDR3 runs 13 residues. V was pared by 3 bases and J by 3 bases, with 6 bases between. Germline lookup yields CDR1 MDHEN and CDR2 SYDVKM. The treatment is: oral pan-JAK inhibitor, 5-10 mg twice daily. Those with alopecia areata gave lesional scalp punch biopsies and peripheral blood. The material was CD8+ T cells sorted from blood, obtained at week 24, from a patient treated with tofacitinib. The chain joins TRBV28 to TRBJ1-5; TRBD1 might be the D (5 bases). The clonotype comes from a human donor with alopecia areata. The CDR3 protein is CASSLGPNQPQHF. CDR3 DNA sequence: TGTGCCAGCAGTTTGGGACCCAATCAGCCCCAGCATTTT.